This T cell receptor beta chain came from a study of T cells in Graves' hyperthyroidism and ophthalmopathy. This CDR3 contains 16 residues. V was shortened by 3 bases and J by 1 base, with 15 bases between the two germline ends. This clonotype was observed a handful of times. RNA transcripts served as the template for amplifying TCR beta CDR3 regions. The primer set for the first-round RT-PCR of the TCR CDR3 was HTBI. Each CDR3 protein gets one entry after TCRdb re-called the multiplex PCR reads with MiXCR. The repertoire holds about 250,000 distinct CDR3 sequences, with approximately 25% as singletons.

The TCR sequence derives from a woman between 35 and 50 years old with Graves' ophthalmopathy. Sequencing was done on a sample of blood. The V gene is TRBV12-3 or TRBV12-4, the J gene TRBJ1-1; D unresolved. This CDR3 is CASSFLGGGKNTEAFF. CDR3 coding DNA: TGTGCCAGCAGTTTCTTAGGTGGAGGGAAGAACACTGAAGCTTTCTTT.